This TCR beta chain was captured in a study of PD-L1 blockade in urothelial cancer (dated by TCRdb to 2016 to 2017). Some background on the complete study: All patients started therapy around 2014 and received atezolizumab 1,200 mg intravenously every 3 weeks. Blood samples gave median yields of about 150,000 T cells and tens of thousands of unique TCRs, along with a median clonality of around 0.08. About 85% of the roughly 29 patients were identified as males with urothelial cancer of bladder origin, and a prior smoking history was reported by 18 of 29 patients. Around 30 patients had pretreatment blood TCR-seq, about 24 had at least one posttreatment blood collection, and about 24 had tumor TCR-seq. Blood samples were analyzed at 3 weeks after treatment start (second dose) and at 6 weeks after treatment start. Pretreatment tumor samples and matched peripheral blood, collected serially before and after atezolizumab treatment, underwent TCR sequencing. Patients had an ECOG performance status of 0 or 1 and had received between 0 and 3 prior chemotherapy regimens. In the same patients who had TCR sequencing, pretreatment tumors also underwent whole exome sequencing and RNA sequencing. Durable clinical benefit was achieved by nine patients but not by the remaining 20. Durable clinical benefit meant progression-free survival longer than 6 months, and TCR features were also tested against progression-free and overall survival. Somatic, immune and clinical correlates of response to PD-L1 blockade with atezolizumab in urothelial cancer were the focus of an exploratory multi-omic analysis.

Each PCR received spiked-in synthetic TCR analog templates so that absolute template abundance could be estimated from read counts. Using the immunoSEQ assay, TCRbeta CDR3 regions were amplified from genomic DNA with bias-controlled V and J gene primers. Sequencing of rearranged TCRbeta segments was done at approximately 20X coverage. The published analysis was carried out like this. Sequencing errors were corrected by clustering and CDR3s were annotated against IMGT to assign V, D and J genes. Downstream analyses used only productive TCRbeta rearrangements, leaving out any out-of-frame or stop-codon sequences. Clonality was calculated as one minus the Shannon entropy normalized by the log of the number of unique productive sequences. Clones differing between time points or between blood and tumor were identified using Fisher's exact test with Benjamini-Hochberg correction, with an adjusted p below 0.01 applied as the threshold. TCRdb mirrors the immuneACCESS table, restricted to in-frame sequences. Some clones are absent from its copies; in checked studies, under half trace to an unresolved V gene, and the reason for the others is unknown. The D gene and trimming were derived from the DNA, and the V and J assignments and clone size from that table. The sample table holds 35,000 to 40,000 clones, of which almost 85% were seen once. Roughly 3.6% of the sample is in the top ten clones.

There are 13 amino acids in the CDR3, from cysteine to phenylalanine inclusive. The CDR3 DNA has 39 bases and is translated from base 1. The germline V gene supplies CDR1 SGHNT and CDR2 YENEEA. Trimming costs V 6 bases and J 3 bases, and their ends lie 9 bases apart. In the case of this clone: This clone's antigen is unknown. Per-nucleotide qualities are absent, and no much larger clonotype sits a single base away.

The cohort included 25 to 30 patients with locally advanced or metastatic urothelial carcinoma who were treated at Memorial Sloan Kettering on a trial protocol. Peripheral blood mononuclear cells were collected pretreatment and during treatment, with between 1 and 8 total time points obtained per patient. The Qiagen DNeasy Blood extraction kit was used to purify genomic DNA from total PBMCs and tumor samples. PBMCs were collected pretreatment and during treatment, and were isolated and stored as previously described. Points the paper makes about the study in general: At 3 weeks after the start of treatment, tumor-associated TCR clones in peripheral blood had expanded more in patients with durable benefit (n ≈ 24, p = 0.022). Small sample size (n ≈ 29) and many exploratory analyses mean the results are intended to be hypothesis-generating. A pretreatment peripheral blood TCR clonality below the median was linked to improved progression-free and overall survival.

The V and J segments used are TRBV11-3 and TRBJ1-5, and TRBD1 may be the D gene, going by 6 matching bases. The TCR sequence derives from a man aged 70 or older with urothelial cancer. The sample consisted of PBMCs, taken around atezolizumab (anti-PD-L1) treatment. The nucleotide sequence is given as TGTGCCAGCAGTCAGGGGAACAATCAGCCCCAGCATTTT. Its translation reads: CASSQGNNQPQHF. The CDR3 plus the reference TRBV11-3 and TRBJ1-5 genes for the other parts give the full variable domain: EAGVVQSPRYKIIEKKQPVAFWCNPISGHNTLYWYLQNLGQGPELLIRYENEEAVDDSQLPKDRFSAERLKGVDSTLKIQPAELGDSAVYLCASSQGNNQPQHFGDGTRLSIL.